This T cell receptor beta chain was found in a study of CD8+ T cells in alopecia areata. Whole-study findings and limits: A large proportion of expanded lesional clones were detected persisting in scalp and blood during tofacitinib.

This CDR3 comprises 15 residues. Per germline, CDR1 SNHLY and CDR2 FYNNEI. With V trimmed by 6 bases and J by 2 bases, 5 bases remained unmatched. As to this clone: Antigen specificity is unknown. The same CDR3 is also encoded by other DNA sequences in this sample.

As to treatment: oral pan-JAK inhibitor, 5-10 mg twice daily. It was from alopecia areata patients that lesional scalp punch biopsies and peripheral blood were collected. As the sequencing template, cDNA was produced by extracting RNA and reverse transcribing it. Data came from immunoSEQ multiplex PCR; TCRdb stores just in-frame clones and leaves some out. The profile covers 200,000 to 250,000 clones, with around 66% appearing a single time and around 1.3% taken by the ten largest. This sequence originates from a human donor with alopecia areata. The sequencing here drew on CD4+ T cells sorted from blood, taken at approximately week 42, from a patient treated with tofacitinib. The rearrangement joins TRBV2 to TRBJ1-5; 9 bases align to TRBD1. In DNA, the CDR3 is TGTGCCAGCAGAGGGACAGGGAGTGGCAATCAGCCCCAGCATTTT. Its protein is CASRGTGSGNQPQHF.